This T cell receptor (beta chain) was identified during a study of cytomegalovirus exposure and HLA in healthy donors. This CDR3 is 15 amino acids long. In germline, CDR1 is LGHNA, CDR2 YSLEER. V was trimmed by 1 base and J by 2 bases, leaving 12 bases between them. A multiplex PCR was run with 60 Vbeta primers and 13 Jbeta primers. The repertoire was sequenced with immunoSEQ multiplex PCR; TCRdb's copy has only in-frame clones and lacks some. There are over 150,000 clones in the sample; roughly 85% occur only once, and around 9.1% lies in the top ten. This chain uses TRBV4-3 with TRBJ2-7; perhaps TRBD2 as D (5 bases). Source material: PBMCs. The receptor comes from a male donor in good health and CMV-seropositive. CDR3 DNA: TGCGCCAGCAGCCAAGGTATCTCGGGAACCTACGAGCAGTACTTC. This sequence encodes CASSQGISGTYEQYF.